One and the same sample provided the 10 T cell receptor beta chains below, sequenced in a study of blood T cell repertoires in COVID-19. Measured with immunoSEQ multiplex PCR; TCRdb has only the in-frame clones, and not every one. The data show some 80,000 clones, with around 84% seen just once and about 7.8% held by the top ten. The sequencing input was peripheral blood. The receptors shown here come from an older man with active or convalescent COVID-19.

CDR3 coding DNA: TGTGCCAGCATGCAAGGACAGATGATCGGCACAGATACGCAGTATTTT. This encodes CASMQGQMIGTDTQYF. J is TRBJ2-3 and V is TRBV2, with a possible D match to TRBD1 (6 bases). This CDR3 region has 16 residues. Germline assignment: CDR1 SNHLY and CDR2 FYNNEI. V lost 7 bases, J lost 1 base, and 18 bases lay in between.

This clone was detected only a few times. CDR3 loop: CASSLRASTGELFF. DNA for the CDR3: TGTGCCAGCAGCTTACGAGCTTCTACCGGGGAGCTGTTTTTT. The rearrangement links TRBV7-3 to TRBJ2-2; D is unclear. The CDR3 loop spans 14 amino acids. Germline lookup yields CDR1 SGHTA and CDR2 FQGTGA. Trimming shortened V by 2 bases and J by 5 bases, and 9 bases separated the two germline ends.

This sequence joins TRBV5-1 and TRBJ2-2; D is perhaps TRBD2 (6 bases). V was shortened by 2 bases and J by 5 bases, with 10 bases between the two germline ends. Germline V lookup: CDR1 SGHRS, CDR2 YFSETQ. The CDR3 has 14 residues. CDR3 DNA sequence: TGCGCCAGCAGCTTCGGAGGGCAGACCGGGGAGCTGTTTTTT. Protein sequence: CASSFGGQTGELFF.

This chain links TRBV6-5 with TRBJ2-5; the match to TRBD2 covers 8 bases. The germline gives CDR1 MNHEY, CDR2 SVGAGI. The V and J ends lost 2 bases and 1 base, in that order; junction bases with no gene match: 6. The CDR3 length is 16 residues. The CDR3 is CASSYRRGGSQETQYF. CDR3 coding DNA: TGTGCCAGCAGTTACCGACGGGGGGGGTCCCAAGAGACCCAGTACTTC.

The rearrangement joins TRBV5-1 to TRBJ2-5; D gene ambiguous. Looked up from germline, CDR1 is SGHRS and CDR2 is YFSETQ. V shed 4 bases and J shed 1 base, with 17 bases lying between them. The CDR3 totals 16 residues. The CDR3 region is CASSPIAALIQETQYF. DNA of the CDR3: TGCGCCAGCAGCCCTATAGCTGCTCTGATCCAAGAGACCCAGTACTTC.

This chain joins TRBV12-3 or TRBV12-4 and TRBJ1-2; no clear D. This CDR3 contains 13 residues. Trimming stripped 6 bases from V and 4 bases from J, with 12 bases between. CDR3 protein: CASSIHVTYGYTF. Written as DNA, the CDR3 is TGTGCCAGCAGCATACATGTTACCTATGGCTACACCTTC.

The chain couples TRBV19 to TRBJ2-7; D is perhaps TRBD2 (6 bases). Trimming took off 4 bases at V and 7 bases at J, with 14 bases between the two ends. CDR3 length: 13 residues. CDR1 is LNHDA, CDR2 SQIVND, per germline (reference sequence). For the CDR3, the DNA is TGTGCCAGTAGTACTACCATAGCGGAGGAGCAGTACGTC. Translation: CASSTTIAEEQYV.

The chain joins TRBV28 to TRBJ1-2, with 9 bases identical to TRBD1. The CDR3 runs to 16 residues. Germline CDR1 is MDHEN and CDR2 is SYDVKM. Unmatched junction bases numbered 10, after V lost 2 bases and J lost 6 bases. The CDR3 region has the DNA TGTGCCAGCAGTTTAAAATTTCCGGGACAGGGTAATGGCTACACCTTC. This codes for CASSLKFPGQGNGYTF.

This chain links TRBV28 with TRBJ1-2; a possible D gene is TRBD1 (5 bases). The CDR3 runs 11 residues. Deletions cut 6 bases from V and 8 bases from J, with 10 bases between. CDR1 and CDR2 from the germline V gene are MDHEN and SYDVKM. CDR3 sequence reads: CASRDKKGYTF. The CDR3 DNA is TGTGCCAGCAGGGACAAGAAGGGCTACACCTTC.

CDR3 region: CARGPGTIGNF. In nucleotides, the CDR3 is TGTGCCAGAGGACCCGGGACTATCGGGAATTTT. V is TRBV21-1 and J is TRBJ1-5. TRBV21-1 is a pseudogene locus. The CDR3 loop spans 11 amino acids.